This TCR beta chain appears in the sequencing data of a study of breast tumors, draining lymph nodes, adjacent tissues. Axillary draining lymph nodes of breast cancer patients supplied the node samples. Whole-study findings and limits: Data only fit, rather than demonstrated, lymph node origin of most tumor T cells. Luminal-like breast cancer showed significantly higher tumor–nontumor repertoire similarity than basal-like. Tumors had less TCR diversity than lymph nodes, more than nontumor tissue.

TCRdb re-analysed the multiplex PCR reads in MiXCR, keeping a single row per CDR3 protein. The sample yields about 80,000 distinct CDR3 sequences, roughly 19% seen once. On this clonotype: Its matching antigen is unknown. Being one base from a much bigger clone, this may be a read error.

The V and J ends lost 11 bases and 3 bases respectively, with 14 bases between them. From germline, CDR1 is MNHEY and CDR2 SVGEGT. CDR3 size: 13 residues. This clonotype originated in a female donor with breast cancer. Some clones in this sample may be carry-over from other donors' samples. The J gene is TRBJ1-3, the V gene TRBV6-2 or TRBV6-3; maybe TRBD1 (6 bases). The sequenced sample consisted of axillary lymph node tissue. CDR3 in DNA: TGTGCCGGCAAGAGGGGGAGTGGAAACACCATATATTTT. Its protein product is CAGKRGSGNTIYF.